Reported below is one T cell receptor (beta chain). Antigen: not known. Data came from immunoSEQ multiplex PCR; TCRdb stores just in-frame clones and leaves some out. Of about 78,000 clones listed, 85% to 95% are singletons. These data are taken from a study of OX40 agonist ivuxolimab in advanced cancers. Study context: Administration of intravenous ivuxolimab to patients occurred every 2 weeks at 0.01 to 10 mg/kg.

Overall study results and limits: Clonal expansion was seen in CD4+ and CD8+ blood T cells by week 6 at 0.1 to 3.0 mg/kg. At 0.1-3.0 mg/kg, partial responders had clonal expansion among the lowest observed. Antigen specificity of clonally expanded peripheral T cells was not established.

This CDR3 is 13 amino acids long. V lost 5 bases and J 11 bases, leaving 18 bases between the germline ends. Germline V lookup: CDR1 SGHTA, CDR2 FQGNSA. The rearrangement uses TRBV7-2 and TRBJ1-1; perhaps TRBD1 as D (6 bases). Sequences were derived from CD4+ or CD8+ T cells sorted from blood, sampled in a trial of the OX40 agonist ivuxolimab. The sequence was obtained from an adult with an advanced solid tumor such as melanoma, head and neck, liver or kidney cancer. CDR3 bases: TGTGCCAGCAGCGTTAGGGGCCAGGGGAATGCTTTCTTT. Residues: CASSVRGQGNAFF.